This T cell receptor beta chain was sequenced during a study of CD8 T cells in Susac syndrome. FACS was used to enrich TEMRA cells, whereas the CD8+ and CD4+ T cells were obtained by negative isolation. Reverse transcription of 0.5 to 1 ug RNA used random hexamers. From the immunoSEQ multiplex PCR reads, TCRdb called clonotypes with MiXCR, one entry per CDR3 protein. The sample consists of 100,000 to 150,000 distinct CDR3 sequences, more than 90% of them appearing once. This CDR3 contains 12 residues. Trimming took 5 bases from V and 4 from J, leaving 8 bases between them. In this sample, this clonotype turned up once.

This receptor was identified in a human donor in good health. Sequenced input: CD4+ T cells from PBMCs. The V and J genes are TRBV12-3 or TRBV12-4 and TRBJ1-1; D uncertain. This CDR3 reads CASSLHLTEAFF. CDR3 nucleotide sequence: TGTGCCAGCAGTCTACATCTCACTGAAGCTTTCTTT.